This entry features one T cell receptor (beta chain) sequence. The sample holds one count of this clone. Its antigen is still unknown. No base quality information exists; no much larger clone differs at one position. The CDR3 sequence holds 14 residues, the cysteine and phenylalanine included. Of all the DNA, just the CDR3 is kept, 42 bases in frame from base 1. The CDR3 regions of human TCRbeta chains were analyzed by immunosequencing. Processing in the source paper ran as follows. Repertoire TCRs were checked for matches against a reference library of SARS-CoV-2-specific TCRs that had been generated using the MIRA antigen-specificity platform. Breadth was defined as the fraction of unique TCRs that were SARS-CoV-2-associated. Depth was defined as the fraction of total T cells that were SARS-CoV-2-associated. Using the MIRA data, each spike-specific TCR was mapped to the spike region that the TCR reacts to and placed in a CD4 or CD8 class. Log10-transformed breadth and depth values were compared by one-way ANOVA with Sidak's multiple comparisons tests. TCRdb retrieved this table from immuneACCESS and kept in-frame rearrangements only. Not all clones are present; in checked studies, unresolved V genes account for under half, and no reason is known for the remainder. V, J and clone size are taken as reported in that table, and D and trimming were inferred from the DNA itself. This sample lists over 130,000 clones; 88% were detected once. 3% to 4.5% of the sample is taken by the ten largest.

The data originate from a study of T cell responses to AZD1222 COVID-19 vaccine (dated by TCRdb to 2020 to 2022). About the investigation overall: AZD1222 recipients whose second dose came at about 4 weeks and those whose second dose came at about 12 weeks were combined into one group, since spike-specific TCR depth and breadth did not differ between the two schedules. Trial participants were enrolled by age into 18-55, 56-69 and 70-plus year subgroups, with roughly 160, 29 and 62 TCR-sequenced participants respectively. A total of approximately 240 trial participants underwent TCR sequencing, of whom more than 200 had received two doses of AZD1222 and approximately 26 had received two doses of the MenACWY control vaccine.

According to the study, the label for this sample's time point signals: baseline before first vaccination. Vaccinee samples were obtained from the UK trials COV001 and COV002, which included a single-blind randomized controlled phase 2/3 trial of AZD1222 (ChAdOx1 nCoV-19) in healthy adults. Trial participant PBMC samples were collected at day 0 and day 28 after the second dose for TCRbeta chain sequencing. Summary of the overall study and its limitations: In the small 56-69-year group, the increase in depth fell short of significance, most likely because of low power. The vaccine-associated CD4 TCRs covered the entire spike protein, and the dominant responses fell in regions 160-218 and 743-854. Epitopes outside the regions mutated in the B.1.351 and B.1.1.7 variants were reportedly recognized by nearly half of the unique spike-specific TCRs. No day 14 peak-response samples were available, so repertoires were characterized only after the peak T cell response. After two AZD1222 doses, spike-specific TCR breadth and depth were significantly higher than at day 0 and than in MenACWY recipients. Participants were mostly white British and included more females than males, and it was suggested by the authors that clonal diversity may have been underestimated. Only 5 to 7 AZD1222 recipients were SARS-CoV-2 seropositive at baseline, limiting conclusions about previously exposed vaccinees.

The TCR comes from an adult in good health. The rearranged chain carries TRBV21-1 and TRBJ1-1. TRBV21-1 is reported as a pseudogene. The sequencing used peripheral blood, collected on day 0 of AZD1222 vaccination. This receptor has the CDR3 CASSKPLRDTEAFF. The nucleotide sequence reads as follows: TGTGCCAGCAGCAAACCTTTGCGGGACACTGAAGCTTTCTTT.